The clone carrying this TCR beta chain was detected many times. The sample is drawn from a study of beta chain features in type 1 diabetes. The sequenced template was cDNA made from the entire isolated RNA. Assay: immunoSEQ multiplex PCR; the TCRdb copy retains only in-frame clones and omits some. The sample yields about 360,000 clones, 10% to 15% seen once. A single heparinised blood sample, averaging roughly 110 mL, was obtained per donor. Germline-derived CDR1 and CDR2 are GTSNPN and SVGIG (reference sequence). After removal of 5 bases from V and 2 bases from J, the junction contained 4 bases not matched to a gene. The CDR3 length is 14 residues.

V gene TRBV30 combines with J gene TRBJ2-1, with TRBD2 matching over 9 bases. The TCR sequence derives from a young man in good health. The sequencing input was naive CD4+ T cells from blood. The CDR3 is CAWDPSGAYNEQFF. The CDR3 DNA follows: TGTGCCTGGGATCCTAGCGGGGCCTACAATGAGCAGTTCTTC.